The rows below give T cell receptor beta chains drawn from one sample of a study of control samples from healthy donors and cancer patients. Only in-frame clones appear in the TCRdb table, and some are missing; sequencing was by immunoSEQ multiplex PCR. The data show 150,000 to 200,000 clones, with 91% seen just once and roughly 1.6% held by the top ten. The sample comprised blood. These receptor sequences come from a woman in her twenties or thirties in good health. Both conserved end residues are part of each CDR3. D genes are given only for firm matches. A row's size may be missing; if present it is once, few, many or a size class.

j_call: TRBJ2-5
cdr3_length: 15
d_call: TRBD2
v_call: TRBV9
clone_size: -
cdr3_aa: CASSVAGGRQETQYF
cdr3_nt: TGTGCCAGCAGCGTAGCTGGCGGGAGACAAGAGACCCAGTACTTC

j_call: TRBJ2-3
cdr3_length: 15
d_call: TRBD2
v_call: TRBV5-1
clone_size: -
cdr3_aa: CASSLGSGGADTQYF
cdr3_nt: TGCGCCAGCAGCTTGGGTAGCGGGGGTGCAGATACGCAGTATTTT

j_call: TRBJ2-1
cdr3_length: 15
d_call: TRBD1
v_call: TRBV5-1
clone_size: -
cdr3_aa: CASSLGGTEWNEQFF
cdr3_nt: TGCGCCAGCAGCTTGGGGGGGACAGAATGGAATGAGCAGTTCTTC

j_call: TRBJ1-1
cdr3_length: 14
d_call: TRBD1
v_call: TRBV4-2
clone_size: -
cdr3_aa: CASSHDRGGTEAFF
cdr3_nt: TGTGCCAGCAGCCACGACAGGGGCGGGACTGAAGCTTTCTTT

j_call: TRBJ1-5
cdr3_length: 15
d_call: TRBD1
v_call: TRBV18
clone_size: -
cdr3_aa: CASSRTGGSNQPQHF
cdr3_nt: TGTGCCAGCTCACGCACAGGGGGTAGCAATCAGCCCCAGCATTTT

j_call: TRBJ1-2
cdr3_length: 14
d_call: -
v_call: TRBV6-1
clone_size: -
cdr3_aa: CASSENSPNYGYTF
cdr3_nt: TGTGCCAGCAGTGAAAACAGTCCTAACTATGGCTACACCTTC

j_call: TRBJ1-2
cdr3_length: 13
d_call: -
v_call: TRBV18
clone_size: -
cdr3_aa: CASSPQGDYGYTF
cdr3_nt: TGTGCCAGCTCACCACAGGGCGACTATGGCTACACCTTC

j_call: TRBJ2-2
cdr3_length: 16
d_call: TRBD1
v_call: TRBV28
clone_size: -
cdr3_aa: CASNSAGTANTGELFF
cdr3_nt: TGTGCCAGCAATTCCGCCGGGACAGCGAACACCGGGGAGCTGTTTTTT

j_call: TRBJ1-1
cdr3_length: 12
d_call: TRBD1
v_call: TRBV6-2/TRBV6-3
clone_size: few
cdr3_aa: CASSYPDRGAFF
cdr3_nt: TGTGCCAGCAGTTACCCCGACAGGGGTGCTTTCTTT

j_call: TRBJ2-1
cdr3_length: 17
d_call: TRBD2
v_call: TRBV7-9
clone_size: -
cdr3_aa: CASSPPGLADIYNEQFF
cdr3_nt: TGTGCCAGCAGCCCTCCGGGGCTAGCGGATATCTACAATGAGCAGTTCTTC

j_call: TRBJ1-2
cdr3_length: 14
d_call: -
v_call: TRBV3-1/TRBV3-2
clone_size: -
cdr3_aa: CASSQRGGNYGYTF
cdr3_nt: TGTGCCAGCAGCCAACGGGGGGGCAACTATGGCTACACCTTC

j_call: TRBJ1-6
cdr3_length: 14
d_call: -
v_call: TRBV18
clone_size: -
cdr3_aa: CASSPPQSGSPLHF
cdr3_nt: TGTGCCAGCTCACCACCCCAATCAGGGTCACCCCTCCACTTT

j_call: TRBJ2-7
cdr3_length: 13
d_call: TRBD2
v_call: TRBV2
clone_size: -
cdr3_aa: CASRREREGEQYF
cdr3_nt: TGTGCCAGCAGGAGGGAGCGGGAGGGAGAGCAGTACTTC

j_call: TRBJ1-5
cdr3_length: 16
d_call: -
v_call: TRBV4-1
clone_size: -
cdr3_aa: CASSQFNKGLDQPQHF
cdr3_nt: TGCGCCAGCAGCCAATTTAATAAAGGGTTAGATCAGCCCCAGCATTTT

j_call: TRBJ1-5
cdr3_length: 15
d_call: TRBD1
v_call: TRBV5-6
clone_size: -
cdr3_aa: CASSRQGVRNQPQHF
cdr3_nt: TGTGCCAGCAGCCGACAGGGCGTCCGCAATCAGCCCCAGCATTTT

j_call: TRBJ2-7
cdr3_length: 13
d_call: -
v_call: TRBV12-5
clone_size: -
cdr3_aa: CASGLSESYEQYF
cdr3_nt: TGTGCTAGTGGTTTGAGCGAATCCTACGAGCAGTACTTC

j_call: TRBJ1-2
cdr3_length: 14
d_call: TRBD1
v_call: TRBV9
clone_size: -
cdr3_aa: CASSSDRDGYGYTF
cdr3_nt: TGTGCCAGCAGCTCCGACAGGGATGGTTATGGCTACACCTTC

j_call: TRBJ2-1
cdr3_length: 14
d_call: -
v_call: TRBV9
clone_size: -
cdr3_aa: CASSARQRYNEQFF
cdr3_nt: TGTGCCAGCAGCGCTCGACAGAGGTACAATGAGCAGTTCTTC

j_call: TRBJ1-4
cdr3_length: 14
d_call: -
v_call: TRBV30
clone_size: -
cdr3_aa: CAWSVKEVNEKLFF
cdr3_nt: TGTGCCTGGAGTGTAAAGGAGGTTAATGAAAAACTGTTTTTT

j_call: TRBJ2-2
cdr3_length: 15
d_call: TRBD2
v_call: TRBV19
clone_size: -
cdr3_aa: CASSRTSGNTGELFF
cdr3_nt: TGTGCCAGTAGCCGAACTAGCGGGAACACCGGGGAGCTGTTTTTT

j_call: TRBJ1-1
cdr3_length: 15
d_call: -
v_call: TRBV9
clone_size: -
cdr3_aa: CASSVGGGWNTEAFF
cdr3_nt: TGTGCCAGCAGCGTAGGAGGGGGGTGGAACACTGAAGCTTTCTTT

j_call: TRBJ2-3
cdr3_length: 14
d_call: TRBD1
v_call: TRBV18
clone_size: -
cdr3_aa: CASSPGQGGDTQYF
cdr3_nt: TGTGCCAGCTCACCGGGACAGGGTGGGGATACGCAGTATTTT